This T cell receptor (beta chain) was captured by sequencing in a study of CD8 T cells in Susac syndrome (dated by TCRdb to about 2019). In terms of the full investigation: Whether CD8+ T cell activation and differentiation in Susac syndrome was antigen driven was tested using repertoire sequencing. Beyond this particular receptor, the publication reports: The study acknowledged that relatively few individuals were included in the TCR sequencing and HLA analysis.

RNA was extracted with the RNeasy kit and about 0.5 to 1 ug was reverse transcribed using random hexamers. The immunoSEQ multiplex PCR assay, covering 54 Vbeta and 13 Jbeta segments, was used to amplify TCR beta CDR3 regions. PCR amplification bias was corrected by using a synthetic template baseline for primer optimization and computational correction. The authors' analysis ran thus. Reads were annotated to V, D and J genes according to IMGT and were analyzed with immunoSEQ Analyzer, with only productive sequences retained. Clonality was calculated as one minus the Shannon entropy normalized by log2 of the number of productive unique sequences. For each patient and control, public and private clones were evaluated within the 100 most prevalent clones. Clones were defined as Susac-specific if absent from the healthy and MS cohorts, from 1052 published viral clones and from other ImmuneACCESS disease sequences. TCRdb reprocessed the public reads (quality trimming at Q25 with fastp, clone calling with MiXCR) and kept in-frame beta chains. Each entry is one CDR3 protein sequence, shown with its most common DNA and genes. For this entry, the V and J calls and clone size follow TCRdb and not the study's own pipeline. This sample lists some 110,000 distinct CDR3 sequences; 85% to 95% were detected once. 0.085% to 0.095% of the sample comes from the top ten.

Peripheral blood CD8+ and CD4+ T cells from healthy donors, Susac syndrome patients and multiple sclerosis patients were profiled by high-throughput TCR beta sequencing. The multiple sclerosis controls were treatment-naive patients whose relapsing-remitting disease, either stable or active, fulfilled the revised McDonald criteria. CD8+ TEMRA cells were enriched by FACS, while bulk CD8+ and CD4+ T cells were purified by magnetic negative isolation. Blood was collected in EDTA tubes and processed within 24 hours, with PBMCs isolated through density gradient centrifugation. PBMCs intended for TCR sequencing were cryopreserved in liquid nitrogen and thawed later in a water bath at 37 degrees C. A purity of at least 90% was achieved for sorted or isolated CD4+, CD8+ and CD8+ TEMRA cells. With respect to this clonotype: The antigen this receptor binds is unknown. Base qualities were left out, and no much larger clone turns up one base away.

The CDR3 has 14 amino acids, counting the end cysteine and phenylalanine. Of all the DNA, just the CDR3 is kept, 42 bases in frame from base 1. The germline V gene (reference sequence) supplies CDR1 LNHNV and CDR2 YYDKDF. V is pared back by 0 bases and J by 10 bases, with 15 bases lying between the germline termini. The chain is encoded by TRBV15 joined to TRBJ1-2, and the D gene may be TRBD1, 6 bases matching. The TCR comes from a human donor with multiple sclerosis. Sequencing used CD4+ T cells from PBMCs. This receptor has the CDR3 CATSRDRNRDYYTF. The nucleotides are TGTGCCACCAGCAGAGATAGAAACAGGGACTACTACACCTTC.